Below, one T cell receptor beta chain is given with its context. Its antigen is not identified. This entry belongs to a study of cytomegalovirus exposure and HLA in healthy donors. Study-wide results and limits: Follow-up analysis later connected one missense variant in DCLRE1C with trimming of TCR beta V- and J-genes. A later analysis showed TCR association rates differing by HLA locus, peaking at DRB1 and lowest at HLA-C.

This PCR relied on a set of 60 Vbeta primers and 13 Jbeta primers. As processed by the authors: Some 80 million unique TCR beta chains, 9 million to 14 million shared, were counted in a later analysis. Method: immunoSEQ multiplex PCR; TCRdb's copy keeps in-frame clones and lacks some. V and J calls and clone size are given by that table; D and trimming were obtained from the DNA. Recorded here are 68,000 or so clones; the top ten clones represent roughly 8%. V was clipped by 8 bases and J by 4 bases, with 11 bases between them. The CDR3 has 13 residues. Per germline, CDR1 SGHNT and CDR2 YENEEA. Sample: PBMCs. This clonotype was obtained from a female donor in good health and CMV-seropositive. The rearrangement uses TRBV11-3 and TRBJ2-2; maybe TRBD2 (7 bases). In DNA, the CDR3 is TGTGCCAGCGGGGGGGCTTTCACCGGGGAGCTGTTTTTT. This encodes CASGGAFTGELFF.